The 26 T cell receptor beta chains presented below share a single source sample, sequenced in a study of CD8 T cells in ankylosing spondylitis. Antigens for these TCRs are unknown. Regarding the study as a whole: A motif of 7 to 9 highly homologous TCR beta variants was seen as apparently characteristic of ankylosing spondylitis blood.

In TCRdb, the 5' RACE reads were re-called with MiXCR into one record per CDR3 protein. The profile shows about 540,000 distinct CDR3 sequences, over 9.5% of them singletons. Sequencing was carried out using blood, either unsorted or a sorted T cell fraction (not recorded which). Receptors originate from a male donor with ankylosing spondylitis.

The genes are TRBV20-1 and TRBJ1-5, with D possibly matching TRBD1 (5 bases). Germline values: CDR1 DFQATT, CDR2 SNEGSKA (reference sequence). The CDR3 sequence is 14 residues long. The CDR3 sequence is CSLRVSGQNQPQHF. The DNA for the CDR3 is TGCAGCCTTCGAGTATCGGGGCAAAATCAGCCCCAGCATTTT.

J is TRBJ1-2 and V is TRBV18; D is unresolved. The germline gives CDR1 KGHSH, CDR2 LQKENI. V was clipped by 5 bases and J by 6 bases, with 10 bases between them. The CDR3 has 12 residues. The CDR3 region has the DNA TGTGCCAGCTCAAGCGGGGAGGATGGCTACACCTTC. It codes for CASSSGEDGYTF.

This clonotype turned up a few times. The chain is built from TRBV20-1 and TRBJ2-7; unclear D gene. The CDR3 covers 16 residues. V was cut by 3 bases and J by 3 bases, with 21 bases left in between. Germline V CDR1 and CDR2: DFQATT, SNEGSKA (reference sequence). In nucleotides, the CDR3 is TGCAGTGCTAGTCTTGGGTCGGCGGAGACGGACTACGAGCAGTACTTC. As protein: CSASLGSAETDYEQYF.

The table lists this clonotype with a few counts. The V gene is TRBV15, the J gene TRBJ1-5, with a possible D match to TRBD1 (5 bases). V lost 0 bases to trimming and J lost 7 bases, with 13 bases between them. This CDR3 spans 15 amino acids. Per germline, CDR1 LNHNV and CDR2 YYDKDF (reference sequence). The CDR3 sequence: CATSRDMGLGQPQHF. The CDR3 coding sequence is TGTGCCACCAGCAGAGATATGGGGCTAGGGCAGCCCCAGCATTTT.

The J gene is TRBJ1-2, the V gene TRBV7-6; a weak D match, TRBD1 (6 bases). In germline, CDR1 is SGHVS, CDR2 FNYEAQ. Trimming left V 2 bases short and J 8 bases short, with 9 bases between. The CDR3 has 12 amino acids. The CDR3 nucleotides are TGTGCCAGCAGCTTATCAGGGGACGGCTACACCTTC. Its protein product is CASSLSGDGYTF. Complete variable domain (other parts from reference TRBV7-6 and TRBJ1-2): GAGVSQSPRYKVTKRGQDVALRCDPISGHVSLYWYRQALGQGPEFLTYFNYEAQQDKSGLPNDRFSAERPEGSISTLTIQRTEQRDSAMYRCASSLSGDGYTFGSGTRLTVV.

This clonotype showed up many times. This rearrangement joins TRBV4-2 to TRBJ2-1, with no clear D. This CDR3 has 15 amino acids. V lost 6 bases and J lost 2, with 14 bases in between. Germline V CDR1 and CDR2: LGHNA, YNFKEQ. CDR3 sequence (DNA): TGTGCCAGCAGGGCATTAGGCGCAACCTACAATGAGCAGTTCTTC. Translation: CASRALGATYNEQFF.

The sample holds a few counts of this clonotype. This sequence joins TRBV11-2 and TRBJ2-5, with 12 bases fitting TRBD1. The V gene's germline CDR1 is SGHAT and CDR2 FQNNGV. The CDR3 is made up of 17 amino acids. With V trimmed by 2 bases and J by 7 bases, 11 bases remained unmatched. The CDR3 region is CASSLHSGTGGYATQYF. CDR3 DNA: TGTGCCAGCAGCTTACATTCCGGGACAGGGGGCTATGCGACCCAGTACTTC.

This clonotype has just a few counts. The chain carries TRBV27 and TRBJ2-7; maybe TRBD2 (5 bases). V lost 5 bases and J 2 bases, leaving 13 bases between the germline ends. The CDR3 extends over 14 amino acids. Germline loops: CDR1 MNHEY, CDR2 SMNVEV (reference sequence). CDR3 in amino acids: CASSLAGGAYEQYV. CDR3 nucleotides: TGTGCCAGCAGTCTAGCCGGAGGAGCCTACGAGCAGTACGTC.

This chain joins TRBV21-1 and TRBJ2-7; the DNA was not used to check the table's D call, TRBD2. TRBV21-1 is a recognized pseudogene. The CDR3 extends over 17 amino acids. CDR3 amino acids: CASSKARDTRPLYEQYV. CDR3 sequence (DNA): TGTGCCAGCAGCAAAGCGCGGGACACCCGCCCGCTGTACGAGCAGTACGTC.

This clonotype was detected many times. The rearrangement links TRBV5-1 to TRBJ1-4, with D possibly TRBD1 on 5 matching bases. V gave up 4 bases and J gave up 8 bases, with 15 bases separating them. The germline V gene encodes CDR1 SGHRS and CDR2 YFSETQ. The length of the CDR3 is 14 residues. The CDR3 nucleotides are TGCGCCAGCAGCCCGTGGGGGTCGGAAGAAAAACTGTTTTTT. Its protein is CASSPWGSEEKLFF. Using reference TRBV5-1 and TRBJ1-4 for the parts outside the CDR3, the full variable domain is KAGVTQTPRYLIKTRGQQVTLSCSPISGHRSVSWYQQTPGQGLQFLFEYFSETQRNKGNFPGRFSGRQFSNSRSEMNVSTLELGDSALYLCASSPWGSEEKLFFGSGTQLSVL.

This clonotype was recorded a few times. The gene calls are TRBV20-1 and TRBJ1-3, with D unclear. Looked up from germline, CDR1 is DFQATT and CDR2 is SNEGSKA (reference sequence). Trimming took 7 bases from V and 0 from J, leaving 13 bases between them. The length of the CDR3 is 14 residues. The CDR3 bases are TGCAGTGTATCGGACCCCTACTCTGGAAACACCATATATTTT. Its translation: CSVSDPYSGNTIYF.

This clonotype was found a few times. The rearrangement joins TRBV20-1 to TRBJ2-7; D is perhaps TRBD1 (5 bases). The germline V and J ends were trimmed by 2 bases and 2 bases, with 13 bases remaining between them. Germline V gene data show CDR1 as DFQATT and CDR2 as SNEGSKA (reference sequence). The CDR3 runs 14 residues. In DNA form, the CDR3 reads TGCAGTGCTAGAAGTTGGCAGGGCCCCTACGAGCAGTACTTC. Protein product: CSARSWQGPYEQYF.

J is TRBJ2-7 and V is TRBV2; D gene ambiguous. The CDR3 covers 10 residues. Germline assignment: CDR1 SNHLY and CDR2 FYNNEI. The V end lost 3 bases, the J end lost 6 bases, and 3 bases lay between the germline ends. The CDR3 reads CASSEGEQYF. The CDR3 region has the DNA TGTGCCAGCAGTGAGGGCGAGCAGTACTTC.

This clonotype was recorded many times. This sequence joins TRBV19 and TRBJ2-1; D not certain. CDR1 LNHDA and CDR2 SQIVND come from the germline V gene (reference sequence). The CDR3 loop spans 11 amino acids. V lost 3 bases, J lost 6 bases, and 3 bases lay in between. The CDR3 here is CASSILNEQFF. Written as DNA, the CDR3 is TGTGCCAGTAGTATCCTCAATGAGCAGTTCTTC.

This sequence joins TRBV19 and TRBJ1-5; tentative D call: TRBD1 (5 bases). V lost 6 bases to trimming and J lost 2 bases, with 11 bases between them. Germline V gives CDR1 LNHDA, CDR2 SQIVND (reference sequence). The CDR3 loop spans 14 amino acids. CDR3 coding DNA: TGTGCCAGTAGGCGGCGCAGGGGCAATCAGCCCCAGCATTTT. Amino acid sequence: CASRRRRGNQPQHF.

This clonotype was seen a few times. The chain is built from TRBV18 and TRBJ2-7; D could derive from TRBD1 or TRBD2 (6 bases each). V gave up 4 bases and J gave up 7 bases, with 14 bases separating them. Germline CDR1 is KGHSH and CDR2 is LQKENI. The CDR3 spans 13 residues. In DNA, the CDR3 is TGTGCCAGCTCACAGTCGAGGGGGGATGAGCAGTACGTC. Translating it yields CASSQSRGDEQYV.

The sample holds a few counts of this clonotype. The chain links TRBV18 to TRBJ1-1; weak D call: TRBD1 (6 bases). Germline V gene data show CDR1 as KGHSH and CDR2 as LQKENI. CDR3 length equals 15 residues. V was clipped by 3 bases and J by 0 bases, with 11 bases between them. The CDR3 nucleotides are TGTGCCAGCTCACCCCCAGGGGCGATGAACACTGAAGCTTTCTTT. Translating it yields CASSPPGAMNTEAFF.

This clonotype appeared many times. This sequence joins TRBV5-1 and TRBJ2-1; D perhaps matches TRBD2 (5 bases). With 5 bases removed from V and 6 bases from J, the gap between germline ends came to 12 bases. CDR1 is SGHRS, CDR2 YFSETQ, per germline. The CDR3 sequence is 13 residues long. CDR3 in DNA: TGCGCCAGCAGGCCTACTAGTTCCAATGAGCAGTTCTTC. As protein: CASRPTSSNEQFF.

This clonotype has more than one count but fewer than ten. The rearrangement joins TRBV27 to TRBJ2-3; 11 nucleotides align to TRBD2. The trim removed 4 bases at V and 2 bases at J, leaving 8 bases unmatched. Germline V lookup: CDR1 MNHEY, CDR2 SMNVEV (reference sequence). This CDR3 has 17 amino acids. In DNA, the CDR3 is TGTGCCAGCAGTTCGATTGGGACTAGCGGCGCCACAGATACGCAGTATTTT. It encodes CASSSIGTSGATDTQYF.

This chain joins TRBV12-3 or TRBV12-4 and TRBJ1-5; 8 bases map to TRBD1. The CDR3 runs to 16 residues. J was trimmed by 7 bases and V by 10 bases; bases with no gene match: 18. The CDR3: CATSPTDDRGGQPQHF. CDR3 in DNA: TGTGCCACCTCCCCAACGGATGACAGGGGAGGACAGCCCCAGCATTTT.

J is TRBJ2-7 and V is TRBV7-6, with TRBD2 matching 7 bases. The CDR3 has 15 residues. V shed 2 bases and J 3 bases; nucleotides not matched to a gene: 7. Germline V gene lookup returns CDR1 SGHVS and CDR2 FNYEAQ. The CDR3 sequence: CASSLSPGTNYEQYF. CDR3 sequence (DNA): TGTGCCAGCAGCTTATCACCCGGGACTAACTACGAGCAGTACTTC.

The CDR3 sequence: CATSRGHNTGELFF. The CDR3, as DNA: TGTGCCACCAGCAGGGGGCATAACACCGGGGAGCTGTTTTTT. The genes are TRBV15 and TRBJ2-2, with D possibly being TRBD1 (5 bases). The V end was cut by 3 bases, the J end by 2 bases, with 7 bases between. CDR1 is LNHNV and CDR2 is YYDKDF in the germline V gene (reference sequence). The CDR3 is 14 amino acids. The complete variable domain, with remaining parts taken from reference TRBV15 and TRBJ2-2, reads DAMVIQNPRYQVTQFGKPVTLSCSQTLNHNVMYWYQQKSSQAPKLLFHYYDKDFNNEADTPDNFQSRRPNTSFCFLDIRSPGLGDTAMYLCATSRGHNTGELFFGEGSRLTVL.

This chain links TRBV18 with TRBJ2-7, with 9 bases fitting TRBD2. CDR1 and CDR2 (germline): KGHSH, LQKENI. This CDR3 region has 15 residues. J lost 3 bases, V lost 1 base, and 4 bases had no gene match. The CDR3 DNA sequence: TGTGCCAGCTCACCACTGGCGGGAGGGGTCTACGAGCAGTACTTC. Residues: CASSPLAGGVYEQYF.

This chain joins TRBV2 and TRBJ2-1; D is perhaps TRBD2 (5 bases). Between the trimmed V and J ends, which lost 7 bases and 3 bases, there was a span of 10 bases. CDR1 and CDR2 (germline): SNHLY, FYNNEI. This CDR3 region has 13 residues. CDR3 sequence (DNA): TGTGCCAGCATGGTGGGGAGCTACAATGAGCAGTTCTTC. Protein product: CASMVGSYNEQFF.

As DNA, the CDR3 is TGTGCCAGCAGTGCGACAGGGGGCTCTAAGAATGAGCAGTTCTTC. Protein product: CASSATGGSKNEQFF. The gene calls are TRBV6-1 and TRBJ2-1; 10 positions match TRBD1. The CDR3 is 15 residues long. Germline lookup yields CDR1 MNHNS and CDR2 SASEGT. J was trimmed by 7 bases and V by 4 bases; bases with no gene match: 7.

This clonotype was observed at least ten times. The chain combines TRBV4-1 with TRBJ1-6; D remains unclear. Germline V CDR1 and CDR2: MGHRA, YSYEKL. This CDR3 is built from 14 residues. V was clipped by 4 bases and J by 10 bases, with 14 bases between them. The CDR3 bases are TGCGCCAGCAGCCTGGTAGGGTCTGAATCACCCCTCCACTTT. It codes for CASSLVGSESPLHF.